Shown below are 24 T cell receptor beta chains from a single sample sequenced in a study of cytomegalovirus exposure and HLA in healthy donors. Assay: immunoSEQ multiplex PCR; the TCRdb copy retains only in-frame clones and omits some. The sample consists of fewer than 120,000 clones, roughly 90% of them appearing once. Sequencing was done on a sample of PBMCs. These TCRs come from a woman under 40 in good health and CMV-seropositive.

The chain links TRBV9 to TRBJ2-5; 7 bases are shared with TRBD2. This CDR3 is built from 17 residues. Losses at the gene ends were 0 bases for V and 2 bases for J; bases not matched to a gene: 10. CDR1 and CDR2 (germline): SGDLS, YYNGEE. The CDR3 bases are TGTGCCAGCAGCGTAGGGGGAGGGTGGAGCGGGCAAGAGACCCAGTACTTC. It specifies CASSVGGGWSGQETQYF.

This rearrangement joins TRBV7-6 to TRBJ1-5; weak D call: TRBD1 (5 bases). This CDR3 is 15 amino acids long. Germline V gene data show CDR1 as SGHVS and CDR2 as FNYEAQ. V dropped 2 bases and J dropped 4 bases, with 12 bases sitting between them. CDR3 DNA sequence: TGTGCCAGCAGCTTAAGCCAGGGTGCTAATCAGCCCCAGCATTTT. It specifies CASSLSQGANQPQHF.

Only one count was recorded for this clone. V and J are TRBV19 and TRBJ1-2; D might be TRBD1 (6 bases). V lost 7 bases, J lost 5 bases, and 14 bases lay in between. The CDR3 is made up of 13 amino acids. From germline, CDR1 is LNHDA and CDR2 SQIVND (reference sequence). The DNA for the CDR3 is TGTGCCAGTAACCCCACAGGGCAGTATGGCTACACCTTC. This translates into CASNPTGQYGYTF.

J is TRBJ1-5 and V is TRBV9; D is undetermined. Germline loops: CDR1 SGDLS, CDR2 YYNGEE. CDR3 length equals 15 residues. Trimming left V 4 bases short and J 6 bases short, with 17 bases between. The CDR3 sequence: CASSPFPSGGQPQHF. CDR3 bases: TGTGCCAGCAGCCCCTTTCCGAGCGGAGGTCAGCCCCAGCATTTT.

This clone was found once. The chain links TRBV5-1 to TRBJ1-1; maybe TRBD1 (5 bases). Germline values: CDR1 SGHRS, CDR2 YFSETQ. The ends were cut back, 4 bases at V and 2 bases at J, with 9 bases in the middle. CDR3 length equals 13 residues. The DNA of the CDR3 is TGCGCCAGCAGCCAGACAGTTAACACTGAAGCTTTCTTT. This translates into CASSQTVNTEAFF.

V gene TRBV7-2 combines with J gene TRBJ2-7, with 9 positions matching TRBD1. The CDR3 consists of 15 residues. V shed 5 bases and J 3 bases; nucleotides not matched to a gene: 8. CDR1 and CDR2 (germline): SGHTA, FQGNSA. CDR3 nucleotide sequence: TGTGCCAGCAGCACCGGGACAGGGCCCTTCTACGAGCAGTACTTC. Amino acid sequence: CASSTGTGPFYEQYF.

The CDR3 reads CASALGSGGYQETQYF. DNA for the CDR3: TGTGCCAGCGCTCTCGGTAGCGGGGGGTACCAAGAGACCCAGTACTTC. J is TRBJ2-5 and V is TRBV7-6; 10 positions match TRBD2. Germline CDR1 SGHVS, CDR2 FNYEAQ. The CDR3 covers 16 residues. Trimming removed 8 bases from V and 0 bases from J; junction bases left unmatched: 9.

The chain joins TRBV5-6 to TRBJ1-5, with no clear D. This CDR3 has 16 residues. The V gene's germline CDR1 is SGHDT and CDR2 YYEEEE. V lost 2 bases and J lost 2, with 14 bases in between. The CDR3 spells CASSFGVLDGNQPQHF. In DNA form, the CDR3 reads TGTGCCAGCAGCTTCGGGGTTCTAGACGGCAATCAGCCCCAGCATTTT.

The rearrangement uses TRBV28 and TRBJ2-5; 10 bases match TRBD1. The CDR3 is 15 residues long. The germline CDR1 and CDR2 sequences are MDHEN and SYDVKM. V was clipped by 5 bases and J by 5 bases; unmatched bases: 8. The CDR3 protein is CASSRSGTGVETQYF. CDR3 nucleotide sequence: TGTGCCAGCAGTCGATCCGGGACAGGGGTTGAGACCCAGTACTTC.

This chain links TRBV7-2 with TRBJ2-7; 11 nucleotides match TRBD2. This CDR3 comprises 16 residues. The V segment lost 1 base and the J segment 6 bases; nucleotides outside the gene matches: 8. CDR1 is SGHTA, CDR2 FQGNSA, per germline. CDR3 protein: CASSLVASGGQGEQYF. The CDR3 region has the DNA TGTGCCAGCAGCTTAGTGGCTAGCGGGGGGCAAGGCGAGCAGTACTTC. The full variable domain, rest sourced from reference TRBV7-2 and TRBJ2-7, is GAGVSQSPSNKVTEKGKDVELRCDPISGHTALYWYRQSLGQGLEFLIYFQGNSAPDKSGLPSDRFSAERTGGSVSTLTIQRTQQEDSAVYLCASSLVASGGQGEQYFGPGTRLTVT.

This chain connects TRBV9 to TRBJ1-2; 7 nucleotides align to TRBD1. After removal of 4 bases from V and 6 bases from J, the junction contained 12 bases not matched to a gene. This CDR3 region has 15 residues. Germline CDR1 is SGDLS and CDR2 is YYNGEE. DNA of the CDR3: TGTGCCAGCAGCTACCGAGAGGGCAGGGGGGATGGCTACACCTTC. This encodes CASSYREGRGDGYTF.

This clone was counted between two and nine times. The chain is built from TRBV30 and TRBJ1-1; D unresolved. The V and J ends lost 3 bases and 1 base respectively, with 6 bases between them. This CDR3 is built from 12 residues. Germline CDR1 GTSNPN, CDR2 SVGIG (reference sequence). CDR3 protein: CAWSAGNTEAFF. CDR3 bases: TGTGCCTGGAGCGCAGGGAACACTGAAGCTTTCTTT.

This chain joins TRBV10-2 and TRBJ2-4; D gene ambiguous. The germline CDR1 and CDR2 sequences are WSHSY and SAAADI. The CDR3 loop spans 12 amino acids. The V gene lost 5 bases and the J gene lost 4 bases, with 6 bases spanning the gap. CDR3 residues: CASSSRKNIQYF. The DNA of the CDR3 is TGCGCCAGCAGTAGTCGGAAAAACATTCAGTACTTC.

The chain joins TRBV2 to TRBJ2-2, with a tentative D call TRBD1 (6 bases). Germline CDR1 SNHLY, CDR2 FYNNEI. V was clipped by 3 bases and J by 3 bases, with 14 bases between them. This CDR3 comprises 16 residues. This CDR3 is CASSEALGHYTGELFF. The CDR3 DNA reads as TGTGCCAGCAGTGAGGCGTTGGGACACTACACCGGGGAGCTGTTTTTT.

This clone has a handful of counts. The chain employs TRBV19 and TRBJ1-5, with 10 nucleotides matching TRBD1. Looked up from germline, CDR1 is LNHDA and CDR2 is SQIVND (reference sequence). This CDR3 is 15 amino acids long. With 5 bases clipped from V and 5 bases from J, the junction kept 6 bases outside the gene matches. DNA of the CDR3: TGTGCCAGTAGTTCGCGACAGGGGGCGGATCAGCCCCAGCATTTT. It encodes CASSSRQGADQPQHF. Combining the CDR3 with reference TRBV19 and TRBJ1-5 gives the whole variable domain DGGITQSPKYLFRKEGQNVTLSCEQNLNHDAMYWYRQDPGQGLRLIYYSQIVNDFQKGDIAEGYSVSREKKESFPLTVTSAQKNPTAFYLCASSSRQGADQPQHFGDGTRLSIL.

This clone was observed once. This chain joins TRBV7-2 and TRBJ1-2; 9 positions match TRBD1. Germline V gene lookup returns CDR1 SGHTA and CDR2 FQGNSA. The CDR3 sequence is 14 residues long. V was pared by 2 bases and J by 8 bases, with 6 bases of the junction left unmatched. CDR3 in DNA: TGTGCCAGCAGCTTAACTGGACAGGGGAAAGGCTACACCTTC. It specifies CASSLTGQGKGYTF.

The chain carries TRBV5-1 and TRBJ1-1; possible D gene TRBD1, 6 bases. The germline V and J ends were trimmed by 4 bases and 4 bases, with 11 bases remaining between them. This CDR3 spans 13 amino acids. Germline CDR1 reads SGHRS; CDR2 reads YFSETQ. The CDR3 DNA reads as TGCGCCAGCAGCCCTAGGACAGTCACTGAAGCTTTCTTT. The encoded protein is CASSPRTVTEAFF.

V is TRBV5-6 and J is TRBJ1-2; D ambiguous. Germline CDR1 reads SGHDT; CDR2 reads YYEEEE. The CDR3 loop spans 12 amino acids. V lost 0 bases, J lost 10 bases, and 10 bases lay in between. The DNA of the CDR3 is TGTGCCAGCAGCTTGGTTGGCCAGATCTACACCTTC. Translation: CASSLVGQIYTF. The variable domain in full, completed from reference TRBV5-6 and TRBJ1-2, reads DAGVTQSPTHLIKTRGQQVTLRCSPKSGHDTVSWYQQALGQGPQFIFQYYEEEERQRGNFPDRFSGHQFPNYSSELNVNALLLGDSALYLCASSLVGQIYTFGSGTRLTVV.

The chain couples TRBV15 to TRBJ2-1; 9 bases are shared with TRBD2. After removal of 0 bases from V and 5 bases from J, the junction contained 5 bases not matched to a gene. The V gene's germline CDR1 is LNHNV and CDR2 YYDKDF (reference sequence). The CDR3 contains 16 residues. The CDR3 sequence: CATSRDEAGGDNEQFF. CDR3 DNA sequence: TGTGCCACCAGCAGAGATGAAGCGGGGGGAGACAATGAGCAGTTCTTC.

This clone appeared many times. The rearrangement links TRBV2 to TRBJ1-1; 10 positions agree with TRBD1. With V trimmed by 6 bases and J by 5 bases, 6 bases remained unmatched. Germline V gives CDR1 SNHLY, CDR2 FYNNEI. This CDR3 region has 14 residues. The CDR3 loop reads CASRSRQGATEAFF. Written as DNA, the CDR3 is TGTGCCAGCAGGAGCCGACAGGGGGCAACTGAAGCTTTCTTT.

In this sample, this clone turned up a few times. V gene TRBV6-7 combines with J gene TRBJ2-5, with 7 bases matching TRBD1. TRBV6-7 is identified as an open reading frame with a role that is uncertain. With V trimmed by 5 bases and J by 0 bases, 6 bases remained unmatched. The CDR3 length is 15 residues. The CDR3 region has the DNA TGTGCCAGCAGTGGCACAGGGGATGACCAAGAGACCCAGTACTTC. Protein: CASSGTGDDQETQYF.

This rearrangement joins TRBV27 to TRBJ2-1, with 8 bases aligning to TRBD1. Germline values: CDR1 MNHEY, CDR2 SMNVEV (reference sequence). With 5 bases clipped from V and 9 bases from J, the junction kept 9 bases outside the gene matches. This CDR3 has 14 amino acids. DNA of the CDR3: TGTGCCAGCAGTCTCCAGGGGGCCTGGGGTGAGCAGTTCTTC. Its protein product is CASSLQGAWGEQFF.

The chain's CDR3 is CASSILNQPQHF. The CDR3 nucleotides read TGTGCCAGCAGCATTCTAAATCAGCCCCAGCATTTT. This rearrangement joins TRBV13 to TRBJ1-5; D ambiguous. The CDR3 spans 12 residues. CDR1 is PRHDT and CDR2 is FYEKMQ in the germline V gene (reference sequence). Trimming took 5 bases from V and 4 from J, leaving 6 bases between them.

This chain uses TRBV4-3 with TRBJ2-3; no clear D. The CDR3 covers 15 residues. V was shortened by 0 bases and J by 4 bases, with 11 bases between the two germline ends. In germline, CDR1 is LGHNA, CDR2 YSLEER. The CDR3 region is CASSQDSDSPDTQYF. In DNA, the CDR3 is TGCGCCAGCAGCCAAGATTCCGACTCTCCAGATACGCAGTATTTT.